This TCR beta chain was identified during a study of T cell changes during pregnancy in multiple sclerosis. Repertoires were generated with immunoSEQ multiplex PCR, while TCRdb's copy carries only in-frame clones and drops some. Among around 40,000 clones listed, 90% to 95% were seen once. This CDR3 is built from 16 residues. The V and J ends lost 6 bases and 11 bases, in that order; junction bases with no gene match: 19. Germline CDR1 and CDR2: MNHEY and SMNVEV (reference sequence). This chain uses TRBV27 with TRBJ1-1; TRBD1 matches at 9 bases. The sample here was CD4+ T cells from peripheral blood mononuclear cells, taken before pregnancy. This sequence was found in a female donor with multiple sclerosis, enrolled in a pregnancy study. CDR3 nucleotide sequence: TGTGCCAGCAGCTTCAAAGCGGGACAGGGTGGGGGACCGGCTTTCTTT. As protein: CASSFKAGQGGGPAFF.